These T cell receptor beta chains were read from a single sample in a study of blood T cell repertoires in COVID-19. Profiling relied on immunoSEQ multiplex PCR, and the TCRdb table lists in-frame clones only, not all of them. The table lists 150,000 or so clones, about 85% of them singletons. Sequenced sample: peripheral blood. These receptor sequences come from a woman in her 70s with COVID-19, enrolled during active disease. CDR3s leave out the opening cysteine and the closing phenylalanine or tryptophan. The order of the fields is V gene, J gene, clone size, CDR3 protein. Clone size is stated in some rows and not others, as once, few, many or a class when expanded.

>TRBV6-5|TRBJ1-4|.
ASSQDRGRREKLF
>TRBV7-6|TRBJ1-1|.
ASSPWIGRTEAF
>TRBV15|TRBJ1-1|.
ATSREWMEDRMNTEAF
>TRBV7-3|TRBJ2-3|few
ASSSTGSNTDTQY
>TRBV6-5|TRBJ1-1|few
ASSYSGTMNTEAF
>TRBV6-1|TRBJ2-7|.
ASSEGGYEQY
>TRBV15|TRBJ2-7|.
ATSGYRGSSLEQY
>TRBV5-1|TRBJ1-1|.
ASSFAGGAEAF
>TRBV19|TRBJ2-7|.
ASSSSGGSSYEQY
>TRBV7-4|TRBJ1-4|.
ASSKGQGAGITGEKLF
>TRBV3-1/TRBV3-2|TRBJ2-1|once
ASSQDLPGDNEQF
>TRBV28|TRBJ2-7|.
ASSLRAKALPYEQY
>TRBV29-1|TRBJ2-3|.
SGRQGSTDTQY
>TRBV29-1|TRBJ2-5|.
SVGEYQETQY
>TRBV3-1/TRBV3-2|TRBJ1-3|.
ASSQGQLSGNTIY
>TRBV5-1|TRBJ1-6|.
ASSQGQGLGSPLH
>TRBV5-4|TRBJ1-2|.
ASTKEGARGYGYT
>TRBV7-2|TRBJ2-7|once
ASSLSIAGGYEQY
>TRBV29-1|TRBJ2-7|.
SVEKLTHSIAYEQY
>TRBV19|TRBJ2-1|.
ASSIERTLSYNEQF
>TRBV2|TRBJ1-3|.
ASSGTGFGNTIY
>TRBV2|TRBJ1-5|.
ASSGREAQH
>TRBV5-1|TRBJ2-2|once
ASSPIAGAGELF
>TRBV19|TRBJ1-4|few
APSGETATNEKLF
>TRBV7-8|TRBJ2-7|.
ASSLGRQVPKRNNEQY
>TRBV29-1|TRBJ1-1|.
SVEDLQQTTEAF
>TRBV27|TRBJ2-1|.
ASSLFWDRAYNEQF